What follows are 4 T cell receptor beta chains derived from one specimen sequenced in a study of cytomegalovirus exposure and HLA in healthy donors. The study ran its PCR with 60 Vbeta and 13 Jbeta primers. The method was immunoSEQ multiplex PCR; TCRdb's version includes in-frame clones alone and lacks a portion of them. The table shows around 140,000 clones, with more than 60% occurring only once. The sample taken for sequencing was PBMCs. The receptors come from a man between 40 and 49 years old in good health and CMV-seronegative.

J is TRBJ1-1 and V is TRBV27; D gene uncertain. The CDR3 spans 14 residues. Per germline, CDR1 MNHEY and CDR2 SMNVEV (reference sequence). V was shortened by 5 bases and J by 4 bases, with 14 bases between the two germline ends. CDR3 amino acids: CASSLGVLGTEAFF. The CDR3 coding sequence is TGTGCCAGCAGTCTGGGCGTACTTGGCACTGAAGCTTTCTTT.

The chain couples TRBV27 to TRBJ2-3; no clear D gene. Germline assignment: CDR1 MNHEY and CDR2 SMNVEV (reference sequence). Trimming removed 1 base at V and 0 bases at J, with 11 bases between. The CDR3 is 16 residues long. DNA for the CDR3: TGTGCCAGCAGTTTATTCCGCTCAGGTAGCACAGATACGCAGTATTTT. It translates to CASSLFRSGSTDTQYF.

This clone was detected once. The V and J genes are TRBV27 and TRBJ2-1; D perhaps matches TRBD2 (5 bases). This CDR3 is built from 13 residues. With 8 bases removed from V and 0 bases from J, the gap between germline ends came to 8 bases. CDR1 and CDR2 from the germline V gene are MNHEY and SMNVEV (reference sequence). CDR3 amino acids: CASGLSSYNEQFF. The DNA for the CDR3 is TGTGCCAGCGGACTTTCCTCCTACAATGAGCAGTTCTTC.

J is TRBJ1-4 and V is TRBV2; 8 bases agree with TRBD1. J lost 4 bases, V lost 6 bases, and 7 bases had no gene match. The length of the CDR3 is 15 residues. Germline V gene lookup returns CDR1 SNHLY and CDR2 FYNNEI. The CDR3 sequence: CASRERTGINEKLFF. CDR3 nucleotides: TGTGCCAGCAGGGAACGGACAGGGATTAATGAAAAACTGTTTTTT.